Following are 25 T cell receptor beta chains from one sample sequenced in a study of radiotherapy plus CTLA-4 blockade in lung cancer (dated by TCRdb to the late 2010s). The library was produced with the immunoSEQ multiplex PCR assay. Held by TCRdb, this immuneACCESS table contains in-frame sequences only and omits some clones. Under half of the omission traces to an unresolved V gene where checked; the cause of the rest is unknown. The sample data list roughly 97,000 clones, and about four fifths of these were observed just once. The ten largest clones take up around 3% of the sample. The material sequenced was peripheral blood, taken from a patient treated with radiotherapy plus ipilimumab. Receptors originate from a human donor with non-small cell lung cancer who had a partial response to radiotherapy plus ipilimumab. Some clones in this sample may be carry-over from other donors' samples.

V gene TRBV6-1 combines with J gene TRBJ1-1, with TRBD1 identical over 8 bases. Germline V gene data show CDR1 as MNHNS and CDR2 as SASEGT. The CDR3 covers 13 residues. V trimming: 6 bases; J trimming: 11 bases; junction bases outside the gene matches: 11. In DNA form, the CDR3 reads TGTGCCAGCAGAATGGTCAGGGGGCAGGATGCTTTCTTT. This sequence encodes CASRMVRGQDAFF.

V and J are TRBV5-4 and TRBJ1-4, with TRBD1 matching over 11 bases. CDR1 and CDR2 from the germline V gene are SGHNT and YYREEE (reference sequence). V was pared by 4 bases and J by 8 bases, with 13 bases of the junction left unmatched. The CDR3 contains 17 residues. In DNA, the CDR3 is TGTGCCAGCAGCGCCGGACAGGGGGCGCGGGCTTCGGAAAAACTGTTTTTT. Protein sequence: CASSAGQGARASEKLFF.

There are a few counts of this clone. This chain connects TRBV6-5 to TRBJ1-1; no clear D. V lost 8 bases to trimming and J lost 0 bases, with 10 bases between them. From germline, CDR1 is MNHEY and CDR2 SVGAGI. CDR3 size: 13 residues. CDR3 region: CASRTRMNTEAFF. DNA of the CDR3: TGTGCCAGCCGCACACGTATGAACACTGAAGCTTTCTTT.

The rearrangement uses TRBV29-1 and TRBJ2-7; 15 bases are a match to TRBD2. The CDR3 loop spans 14 amino acids. Germline V gene sequence: CDR1 SQVTM, CDR2 ANQGSEA. Trimming took 6 bases from V and 4 from J; bases not matched to a gene: 4. This CDR3 is CSVAGTSGRYEQYF. The CDR3 DNA sequence: TGCAGCGTCGCCGGGACTAGCGGGAGGTACGAGCAGTACTTC.

The CDR3 region is CASSPVLEGNQETQYF. In DNA, the CDR3 is TGTGCCAGCAGCCCCGTCCTAGAGGGAAACCAAGAGACCCAGTACTTC. The J gene is TRBJ2-5, the V gene TRBV7-6, with a weak D call TRBD2 (5 bases). CDR3 length equals 16 residues. Trimming left V 5 bases short and J 0 bases short, with 16 bases between. Germline CDR1 reads SGHVS; CDR2 reads FNYEAQ.

In this sample, this clone turned up a few times. CDR3 region: CATSRGAGLAKNIQYF. The CDR3 bases are TGTGCCACCAGCAGAGGTGCAGGGCTAGCCAAAAACATTCAGTACTTC. This chain links TRBV15 with TRBJ2-4; possibly TRBD1 for D (5 bases). CDR3 length equals 16 residues. Germline assignment: CDR1 LNHNV and CDR2 YYDKDF (reference sequence). V was shortened by 1 base and J by 0 bases, with 10 bases between the two germline ends.

The genes are TRBV2 and TRBJ2-1, with a tentative D call TRBD1 (7 bases). Trimming left V 6 bases short and J 10 bases short, with 19 bases between. This CDR3 comprises 14 residues. CDR1 and CDR2 from the germline V gene are SNHLY and FYNNEI. Written as DNA, the CDR3 is TGTGCCAGCAGGGAGTTTAGGGGGCGGGGAGAGCAGTTCTTC. Translating gives CASREFRGRGEQFF. The full variable domain, completed using reference TRBV2 and TRBJ2-1, is EPEVTQTPSHQVTQMGQEVILRCVPISNHLYFYWYRQILGQKVEFLVSFYNNEISEKSEIFDDQFSVERPDGSNFTLKIRSTKLEDSAMYFCASREFRGRGEQFFGPGTRLTVL.

The chain combines TRBV4-1 with TRBJ1-2; tentative D call: TRBD1 (5 bases). Trimming stripped 1 base from V and 2 bases from J, with 5 bases between. This CDR3 has 13 residues. Germline lookup yields CDR1 MGHRA and CDR2 YSYEKL. CDR3 residues: CASSQAGNYGYTF. As DNA, the CDR3 is TGCGCCAGCAGCCAAGCAGGGAACTATGGCTACACCTTC.

The V and J genes are TRBV6-1 and TRBJ1-1; no clear D. Trimming removed 8 bases at V and 0 bases at J, with 10 bases between. The CDR3 covers 13 residues. The germline CDR1 and CDR2 sequences are MNHNS and SASEGT. CDR3 residues: CASAAALNTEAFF. The CDR3 DNA reads TGTGCCAGCGCGGCAGCGTTGAACACTGAAGCTTTCTTT.

This clone was found many times. V usage is TRBV7-9 and J usage is TRBJ1-4, with D perhaps matching TRBD1 (5 bases). Deletions cut 1 base from V and 10 bases from J, with 13 bases between. Germline CDR1 reads SEHNR; CDR2 reads FQNEAQ (reference sequence). This CDR3 has 14 residues. CDR3 sequence reads: CASSLGQGKGKLFF. DNA for the CDR3: TGTGCCAGCAGCTTAGGCCAGGGAAAGGGAAAACTGTTTTTT.

This CDR3 reads CASSYLRGTEAFF. The DNA of the CDR3 is TGTGCCAGCAGTTACCTCAGGGGCACTGAAGCTTTCTTT. The V call is TRBV6-5, the J call TRBJ1-1; D may be TRBD1 (6 bases). V was shortened by 2 bases and J by 4 bases, with 8 bases between the two germline ends. Germline V gene lookup returns CDR1 MNHEY and CDR2 SVGAGI. CDR3 length equals 13 residues.

The V gene is TRBV5-1, the J gene TRBJ2-1, with 12 bases lining up with TRBD2. This CDR3 comprises 14 residues. From germline, CDR1 is SGHRS and CDR2 YFSETQ. V lost 4 bases to trimming and J lost 7 bases; unmatched junction nucleotides: 3. The CDR3 DNA follows: TGCGCCAGCAGCCTAGCGGGGGGGCGGAATGAGCAGTTCTTC. Protein sequence: CASSLAGGRNEQFF.

The J gene is TRBJ2-7, the V gene TRBV4-1, with TRBD2 identical over 12 bases. The CDR3 sequence is 18 residues long. Trimming removed 0 bases from V and 3 bases from J; junction bases left unmatched: 9. Germline CDR1 and CDR2: MGHRA and YSYEKL. The DNA of the CDR3 is TGCGCCAGCAGCCAAGAGGCTAGCGGGAGGGCCGTCTTCTACGAGCAGTACTTC. This translates into CASSQEASGRAVFYEQYF.

This clone turned up a few times. The chain links TRBV18 to TRBJ2-2, with 10 bases matching TRBD2. Trimming removed 3 bases from V and 1 base from J; junction bases left unmatched: 5. Germline CDR1 KGHSH, CDR2 LQKENI. CDR3 length equals 17 residues. The CDR3 DNA sequence: TGTGCCAGCTCACCGATGGGACTAGCGAAGAACACCGGGGAGCTGTTTTTT. It specifies CASSPMGLAKNTGELFF.

The chain has TRBV9 and TRBJ2-5; TRBD2 matches at 14 bases. Looked up from germline, CDR1 is SGDLS and CDR2 is YYNGEE. The trim removed 7 bases at V and 1 base at J, leaving 3 bases unmatched. CDR3 length: 15 amino acids. CDR3 nucleotides: TGTGCCAGCGGACTAGCGGGGGGCCCCCAAGAGACCCAGTACTTC. It translates to CASGLAGGPQETQYF.

The rearrangement uses TRBV23-1 and TRBJ1-4; D might be TRBD1 (6 bases). TRBV23-1 qualifies as an ORF whose function is uncertain. V lost 6 bases, J lost 6 bases, and 23 bases lay in between. The CDR3 has 17 residues. In DNA form, the CDR3 reads TGCGCCAGCAGGATTCTTCACTCGGGGGGCGGGGATGAAAAACTGTTTTTT. The encoded protein is CASRILHSGGGDEKLFF.

The genes are TRBV19 and TRBJ1-1; 11 nucleotides agree with TRBD1. V lost 4 bases and J lost 0; bases outside the gene matches: 7. This CDR3 comprises 17 residues. Germline V CDR1 and CDR2: LNHDA, SQIVND (reference sequence). CDR3 loop: CASSTWDRGYMNTEAFF. For the CDR3, the DNA is TGTGCCAGTAGTACCTGGGACAGGGGGTACATGAACACTGAAGCTTTCTTT.

The rearrangement uses TRBV29-1 and TRBJ2-5; D perhaps matches TRBD2 (5 bases). Per germline, CDR1 SQVTM and CDR2 ANQGSEA. The CDR3 has 13 residues. Between the trimmed V and J ends, which lost 1 base and 5 bases, there was a span of 11 bases. CDR3 DNA: TGCAGCGTTGAAGGAGGGCCGGGGGAGACCCAGTACTTC. The encoded protein is CSVEGGPGETQYF.

On this clone: One junction end disagrees with the germline gene, perhaps due to a read error. The V call is TRBV7-3, the J call TRBJ2-2, with TRBD2 as a possible D gene (6 bases). Germline lookup yields CDR1 SGHTA and CDR2 FQGTGA. The CDR3 extends over 14 amino acids. The CDR3 protein is CASRLNGEVGELFF. CDR3 in DNA: TGTGCCAGCAGGTTAAATGGGGAGGTCGGGGAGCTGTTTTTT.

The rearrangement uses TRBV27 and TRBJ1-1, with TRBD1 matching 9 bases. This CDR3 has 15 amino acids. Germline lookup yields CDR1 MNHEY and CDR2 SMNVEV (reference sequence). Trimming at V came to 4 bases and at J to 4 bases, leaving 7 bases not matched to a gene. CDR3: CASSSDRGRGTEAFF. The CDR3 DNA sequence: TGTGCCAGCAGTTCGGACAGGGGTAGGGGCACTGAAGCTTTCTTT.

In its sample, this clone was seen once. This chain joins TRBV7-7 and TRBJ2-3; D is perhaps TRBD2 (5 bases). Germline V gives CDR1 SSHAT, CDR2 FNYEAQ (reference sequence). This CDR3 contains 14 residues. V gave up 5 bases and J gave up 2 bases, with 11 bases separating them. The CDR3 nucleotides are TGTGCCAGCAGCCTGACTACAAACACAGATACGCAGTATTTT. Translation: CASSLTTNTDTQYF.

For this clone: This CDR3 is also generated by other DNA sequences in the sample. V gene TRBV6-1 combines with J gene TRBJ2-7; 9 bases agree with TRBD1. J lost 3 bases, V lost 0 bases, and 3 bases had no gene match. Germline V lookup: CDR1 MNHNS, CDR2 SASEGT. The length of the CDR3 is 15 residues. CDR3 sequence (DNA): TGTGCCAGCAGTGAAGCGGGACAGGGTTTCTACGAGCAGTACTTC. It translates to CASSEAGQGFYEQYF.

This chain uses TRBV5-4 with TRBJ2-3, with 7 bases identical to TRBD2. This CDR3 contains 16 residues. Germline trimming cut 4 bases from V and 2 bases from J; bases unmatched to any gene: 10. The germline V gene encodes CDR1 SGHNT and CDR2 YYREEE (reference sequence). DNA for the CDR3: TGTGCCAGCAGCGGGGGGGTGGGCGTGATCACAGATACGCAGTATTTT. It is translated as CASSGGVGVITDTQYF.

J is TRBJ2-5 and V is TRBV7-8; 9 nucleotides align to TRBD1. V trimming: 9 bases; J trimming: 6 bases; junction bases outside the gene matches: 14. Germline V gives CDR1 SGHVS, CDR2 FQNEAQ. The CDR3 has 15 residues. For the CDR3, the DNA is TGTGCCAGTAACCGGGGCCTGGGACAGGGTCAGACCCAGTACTTC. This sequence encodes CASNRGLGQGQTQYF.

J is TRBJ2-7 and V is TRBV5-1; 7 nucleotides line up with TRBD1. The V gene's germline CDR1 is SGHRS and CDR2 YFSETQ. Trimming removed 2 bases from V and 4 bases from J; junction bases left unmatched: 3. This CDR3 has 13 residues. The CDR3 reads CASSLRGQYEQYF. DNA of the CDR3: TGCGCCAGCAGCTTAAGGGGGCAGTACGAGCAGTACTTC.